What follows are 6 T cell receptor beta chains derived from one specimen sequenced in a study of blood T cell repertoires in COVID-19. TCRdb's table, derived via immunoSEQ multiplex PCR, lists solely in-frame clones and lacks some. The table records fewer than 80,000 clones, approximately 90% of them present only once. Sequencing was done on a sample of peripheral blood. These receptor sequences come from a man aged 25 to 45 with acute or convalescent COVID-19.

The chain recombines TRBV11-2 with TRBJ2-2, with D possibly being TRBD2 (5 bases). This CDR3 contains 15 residues. Germline V gives CDR1 SGHAT, CDR2 FQNNGV. V lost 8 bases and J lost 6, with 19 bases in between. The CDR3 DNA follows: TGTGCCAGCCGCAAAGGTGGGAGTAGGTCCGGGGAGCTGTTTTTT. Protein product: CASRKGGSRSGELFF.

The V call is TRBV19, the J call TRBJ1-1; 9 nucleotides agree with TRBD1. V lost 3 bases and J lost 4; bases outside the gene matches: 3. CDR1 and CDR2 from the germline V gene are LNHDA and SQIVND (reference sequence). The CDR3 is 14 residues long. The CDR3 loop is CASSMDRGGTEAFF. The DNA of the CDR3 is TGTGCCAGTAGTATGGACAGGGGTGGCACTGAAGCTTTCTTT.

Comments on this clone: This specimen includes other DNA sequences encoding the same CDR3. The chain carries TRBV5-1 and TRBJ1-4; D gene unclear. Germline V gene data show CDR1 as SGHRS and CDR2 as YFSETQ. The CDR3 sequence is 15 residues long. Trimming cost V 4 bases and J 0 bases, with 10 bases left between them. CDR3 loop: CASSLYQATNEKLFF. The CDR3 DNA is TGCGCCAGCAGCCTGTACCAGGCAACTAATGAAAAACTGTTTTTT.

The chain combines TRBV9 with TRBJ2-3; no definite D call. V lost 4 bases and J 0 bases, leaving 6 bases between the germline ends. Germline V lookup: CDR1 SGDLS, CDR2 YYNGEE. This CDR3 comprises 13 residues. The CDR3 is CASSTVSTDTQYF. CDR3 DNA sequence: TGTGCCAGCAGCACGGTTAGCACAGATACGCAGTATTTT.

The gene calls are TRBV20-1 and TRBJ2-3, with 8 bases aligning to TRBD2. The length of the CDR3 is 16 residues. V lost 3 bases, J lost 3 bases, and 11 bases stayed unmatched. Germline CDR1 is DFQATT and CDR2 is SNEGSKA (reference sequence). This chain's CDR3 is CSASYFGGRLTDTQYF. The DNA of the CDR3 is TGCAGTGCTAGTTATTTTGGCGGGAGGCTAACAGATACGCAGTATTTT.

The V gene is TRBV29-1, the J gene TRBJ2-5, with 10 bases identical to TRBD1. The germline V gene encodes CDR1 SQVTM and CDR2 ANQGSEA. The CDR3 runs 13 residues. After removal of 7 bases from V and 4 bases from J, the junction contained 6 bases not matched to a gene. CDR3 sequence: CSGRTGGGETQYF. CDR3 sequence (DNA): TGCAGCGGACGGACAGGGGGAGGAGAGACCCAGTACTTC. Supplemented by reference TRBV29-1 and TRBJ2-5, the full variable domain reads SAVISQKPSRDICQRGTSLTIQCQVDSQVTMMFWYRQQPGQSLTLIATANQGSEATYESGFVIDKFPISRPNLTFSTLTVSNMSPEDSSIYLCSGRTGGGETQYFGPGTRLLVL.